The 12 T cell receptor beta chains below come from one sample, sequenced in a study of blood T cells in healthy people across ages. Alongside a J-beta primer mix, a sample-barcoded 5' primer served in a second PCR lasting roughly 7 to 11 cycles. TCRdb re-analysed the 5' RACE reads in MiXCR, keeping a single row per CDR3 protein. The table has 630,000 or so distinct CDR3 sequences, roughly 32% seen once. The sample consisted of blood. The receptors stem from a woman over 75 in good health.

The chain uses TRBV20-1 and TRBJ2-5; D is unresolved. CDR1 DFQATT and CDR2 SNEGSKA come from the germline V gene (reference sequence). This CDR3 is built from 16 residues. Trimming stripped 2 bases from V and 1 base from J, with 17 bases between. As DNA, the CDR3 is TGCAGTGCTAGATTTCTGGCTAGGTGGCTCCAAGAGACCCAGTACTTC. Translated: CSARFLARWLQETQYF.

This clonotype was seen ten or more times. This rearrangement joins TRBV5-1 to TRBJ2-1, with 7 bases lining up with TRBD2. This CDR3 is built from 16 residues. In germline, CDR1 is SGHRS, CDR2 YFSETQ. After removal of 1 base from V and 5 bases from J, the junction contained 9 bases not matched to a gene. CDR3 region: CASSLRNGLADNEQFF. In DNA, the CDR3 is TGCGCCAGCAGCTTGCGTAACGGTCTAGCGGACAATGAGCAGTTCTTC.

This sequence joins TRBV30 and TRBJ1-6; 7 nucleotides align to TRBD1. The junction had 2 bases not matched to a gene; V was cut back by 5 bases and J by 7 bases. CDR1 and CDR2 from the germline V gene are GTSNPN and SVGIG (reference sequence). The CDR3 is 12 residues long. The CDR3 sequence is CAWGTVNSPLHF. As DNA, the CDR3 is TGTGCCTGGGGGACAGTAAATTCACCCCTCCACTTT.

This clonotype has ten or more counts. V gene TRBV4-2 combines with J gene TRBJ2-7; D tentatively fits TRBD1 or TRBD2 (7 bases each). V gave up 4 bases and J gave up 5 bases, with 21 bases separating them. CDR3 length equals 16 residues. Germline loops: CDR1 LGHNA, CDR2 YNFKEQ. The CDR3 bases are TGTGCCAGCAGCCCTCAGGGGGGGGCCCTGCCCCACGAGCAGTACTTC. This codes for CASSPQGGALPHEQYF.

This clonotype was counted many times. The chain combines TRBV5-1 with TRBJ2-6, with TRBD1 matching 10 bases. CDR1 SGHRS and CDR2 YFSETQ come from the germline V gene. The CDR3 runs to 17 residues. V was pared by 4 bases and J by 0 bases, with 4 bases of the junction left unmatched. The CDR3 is CASSTGTGASGANVLTF. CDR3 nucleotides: TGCGCCAGCAGCACTGGGACAGGGGCCTCTGGGGCCAACGTCCTGACTTTC.

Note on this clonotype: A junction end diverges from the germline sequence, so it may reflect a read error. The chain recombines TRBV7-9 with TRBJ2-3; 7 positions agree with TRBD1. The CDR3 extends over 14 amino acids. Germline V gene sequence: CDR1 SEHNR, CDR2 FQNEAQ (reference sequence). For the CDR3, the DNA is TGTACCAGCAGCTGGGACAGAAGCACAGATACGCAGTATTTT. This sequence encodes CTSSWDRSTDTQYF. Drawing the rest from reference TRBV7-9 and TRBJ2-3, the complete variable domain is DTGVSQNPRHKITKRGQNVTFRCDPISEHNRLYWYRQTLGQGPEFLTYFQNEAQLEKSRLLSDRFSAERPKGSFSTLEIQRTEQGDSAMYLCTSSWDRSTDTQYFGPGTRLTVL.

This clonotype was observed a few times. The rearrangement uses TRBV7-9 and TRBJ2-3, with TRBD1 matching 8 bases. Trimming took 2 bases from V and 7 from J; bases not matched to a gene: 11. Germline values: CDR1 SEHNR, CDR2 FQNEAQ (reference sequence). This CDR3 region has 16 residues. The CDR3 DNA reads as TGTGCCAGCAGCTTATCACCAGGGGGCGCAGAAAATACGCAGTATTTT. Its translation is CASSLSPGGAENTQYF.

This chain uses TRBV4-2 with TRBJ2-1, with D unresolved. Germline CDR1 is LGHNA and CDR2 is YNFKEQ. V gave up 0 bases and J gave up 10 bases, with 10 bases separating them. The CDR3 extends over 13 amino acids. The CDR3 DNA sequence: TGTGCCAGCAGCCAAGAACTATCGGCCGAGCAGTTCTTC. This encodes CASSQELSAEQFF.

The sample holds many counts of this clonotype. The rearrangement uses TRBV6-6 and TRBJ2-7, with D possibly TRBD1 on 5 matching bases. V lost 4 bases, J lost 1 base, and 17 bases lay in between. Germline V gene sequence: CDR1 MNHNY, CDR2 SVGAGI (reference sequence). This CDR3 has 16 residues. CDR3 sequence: CASSSGRGDGSYEQYF. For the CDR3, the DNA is TGTGCCAGCAGTTCCGGAAGGGGCGATGGATCCTACGAGCAGTACTTC.

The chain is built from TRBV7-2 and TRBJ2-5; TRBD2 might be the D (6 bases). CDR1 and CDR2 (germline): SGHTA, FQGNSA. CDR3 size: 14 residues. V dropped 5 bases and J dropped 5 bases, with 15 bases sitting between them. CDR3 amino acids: CASSRGARGETQYF. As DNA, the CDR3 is TGTGCCAGCAGCCGCGGGGCTAGGGGCGAGACCCAGTACTTC. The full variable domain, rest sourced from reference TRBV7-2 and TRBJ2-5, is GAGVSQSPSNKVTEKGKDVELRCDPISGHTALYWYRQSLGQGLEFLIYFQGNSAPDKSGLPSDRFSAERTGGSVSTLTIQRTQQEDSAVYLCASSRGARGETQYFGPGTRLLVL.

The CDR3 here is CSAGTTTEEIEDTQYF. The CDR3 DNA is TGCAGTGCGGGGACTACCACCGAGGAGATAGAAGATACGCAGTATTTT. V gene TRBV20-1 combines with J gene TRBJ2-3, with TRBD2 matching 7 bases. Germline V gene data show CDR1 as DFQATT and CDR2 as SNEGSKA (reference sequence). With 6 bases clipped from V and 5 bases from J, the junction kept 17 bases outside the gene matches. The CDR3 contains 16 residues.

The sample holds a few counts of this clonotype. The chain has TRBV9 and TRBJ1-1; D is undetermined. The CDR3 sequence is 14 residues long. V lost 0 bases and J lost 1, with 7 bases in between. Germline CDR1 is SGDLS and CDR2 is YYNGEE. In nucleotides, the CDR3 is TGTGCCAGCAGCGTAGGGCTGACGAACACTGAAGCTTTCTTT. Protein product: CASSVGLTNTEAFF.